The 10 T cell receptor beta chains reported below all come from one sample, sequenced in a study of T-cell memory formation after mild COVID-19. Using its own MiXCR run on the 5' RACE reads, TCRdb lists one record per CDR3 protein. This sample has some 340,000 distinct CDR3 sequences, with roughly 13% found just once. Sequenced input: PBMCs or a T cell subset sorted from them (not recorded which). The receptors originated from a young man who had mild COVID-19 (a few samples of this study predate the infection). Cell type and time point are not known.

The chain has TRBV15 and TRBJ2-7, with a tentative D call TRBD1 (5 bases). Trimming took off 3 bases at V and 6 bases at J, with 9 bases between the two ends. There are 12 residues in the CDR3. Germline V lookup: CDR1 LNHNV, CDR2 YYDKDF (reference sequence). CDR3 protein: CATSSGAGEQYV. The DNA of the CDR3 is TGTGCCACCAGCAGTGGGGCTGGCGAGCAGTACGTC.

The chain links TRBV7-3 to TRBJ2-3; no clear D. This CDR3 comprises 13 residues. The V end lost 0 bases, the J end lost 4 bases, and 5 bases lay between the germline ends. The germline V gene encodes CDR1 SGHTA and CDR2 FQGTGA. This CDR3 reads CASSLTGSDTQYF. Here the CDR3 DNA reads TGTGCCAGCAGCTTAACTGGTTCAGATACGCAGTATTTT.

V usage is TRBV12-3 or TRBV12-4 and J usage is TRBJ1-6; 10 bases are a match to TRBD1. The CDR3 has 14 amino acids. Unmatched junction bases numbered 4, after V lost 5 bases and J lost 9 bases. The CDR3 DNA reads as TGTGCCAGCAGTAGGGGGACAGGGGTTTCACCCCTCCACTTT. It yields the protein CASSRGTGVSPLHF.

The rearrangement uses TRBV14 and TRBJ1-1; D perhaps matches TRBD1 (5 bases). The germline V gene has CDR1 SGHDN and CDR2 FVKESK. The ends were cut back, 4 bases at V and 1 base at J, with 22 bases in the middle. This CDR3 comprises 18 residues. Here the CDR3 DNA reads TGTGCCAGCAGCCGCCCCCCGAAGCTGGGGCAGCGGAACACTGAAGCTTTCTTT. Protein: CASSRPPKLGQRNTEAFF.

The chain links TRBV30 to TRBJ1-5; no definite D call. The CDR3 has 13 residues. Germline V CDR1 and CDR2: GTSNPN, SVGIG (reference sequence). Trimming took off 0 bases at V and 7 bases at J, with 10 bases between the two ends. DNA for the CDR3: TGTGCCTGGAGTGTAGCCGGCAGCCAGCCCCAGCATTTT. Its protein is CAWSVAGSQPQHF.

The chain links TRBV6-6 to TRBJ1-2; possible D gene TRBD1, 5 bases. CDR1 MNHNY and CDR2 SVGAGI come from the germline V gene (reference sequence). V was pared by 5 bases and J by 4 bases, with 14 bases between. CDR3 size: 14 residues. The CDR3 here is CASSTTRGGYGYTF. CDR3 coding DNA: TGTGCCAGCAGTACGACCCGGGGGGGCTATGGCTACACCTTC.

The gene calls are TRBV20-1 and TRBJ1-5; TRBD1 might be the D (6 bases). Germline V gene data show CDR1 as DFQATT and CDR2 as SNEGSKA (reference sequence). The CDR3 runs 13 residues. V lost 6 bases, J lost 3 bases, and 12 bases lay in between. The CDR3 loop is CSARTANNQPQHF. DNA for the CDR3: TGCAGTGCCAGGACAGCGAACAATCAGCCCCAGCATTTT.

The genes are TRBV29-1 and TRBJ2-5, with 11 bases aligning to TRBD2. Germline-derived CDR1 and CDR2 are SQVTM and ANQGSEA. The V and J ends lost 3 bases and 7 bases, in that order; junction bases with no gene match: 13. The CDR3 length is 16 residues. CDR3 sequence (DNA): TGCAGCGTTGAGGGGGGACTAGCGGCCGATGTGGGGACCCAGTACTTC. It is translated as CSVEGGLAADVGTQYF. The full variable domain, its missing parts supplied by reference TRBV29-1 and TRBJ2-5, is SAVISQKPSRDICQRGTSLTIQCQVDSQVTMMFWYRQQPGQSLTLIATANQGSEATYESGFVIDKFPISRPNLTFSTLTVSNMSPEDSSIYLCSVEGGLAADVGTQYFGPGTRLLVL.

This clonotype was detected ten times or more. The chain combines TRBV28 with TRBJ1-1; D gene unclear. Per the germline V gene, CDR1 is MDHEN and CDR2 is SYDVKM. V was cut by 6 bases and J by 1 base, with 3 bases left in between. There are 11 residues in the CDR3. The CDR3: CASSSNTEAFF. CDR3 nucleotides: TGTGCCAGCAGCTCGAACACTGAAGCTTTCTTT.

The chain employs TRBV20-1 and TRBJ2-1; perhaps TRBD1 as D (6 bases). The CDR3 runs to 18 residues. V lost 6 bases to trimming and J lost 5 bases, with 29 bases between them. Germline CDR1 DFQATT, CDR2 SNEGSKA (reference sequence). CDR3 residues: CSAQTQGRWGIPDNEQFF. DNA for the CDR3: TGCAGTGCCCAGACACAGGGAAGATGGGGAATACCAGACAATGAGCAGTTCTTC.